This is a list of T cell receptor beta chains from one sample in a study of cytomegalovirus exposure and HLA in healthy donors. Generated by immunoSEQ multiplex PCR, the TCRdb table keeps only in-frame clones and is missing some. The sample contains about 180,000 clones, 75% to 85% of which appear only once. The sample was PBMCs. Receptors originate from a woman in her twenties or thirties in good health and CMV-seropositive. Both conserved end residues are part of each CDR3. The order of the fields is D gene, J gene, V gene, clone size, CDR3 protein, CDR3 DNA. The D gene is left open where the match is weak. Clone size is stated in some rows and not others, as once, few, many or a class when expanded.

d_call: -; j_call: TRBJ2-3; v_call: TRBV5-6; clone_size: -; cdr3_aa: CAALGARMASTDTQYF; cdr3_nt: TGTGCCGCGCTGGGGGCCCGGATGGCTAGCACAGATACGCAGTATTTT
d_call: -; j_call: TRBJ1-4; v_call: TRBV4-2; clone_size: -; cdr3_aa: CASSQDWAGDNEKLFF; cdr3_nt: TGTGCCAGCAGCCAAGATTGGGCAGGGGATAATGAAAAACTGTTTTTT
d_call: -; j_call: TRBJ2-7; v_call: TRBV5-4; clone_size: -; cdr3_aa: CASSEERSYEQYF; cdr3_nt: TGTGCCAGCAGCGAGGAGCGCTCCTACGAGCAGTACTTC
d_call: -; j_call: TRBJ2-6; v_call: TRBV6-5; clone_size: -; cdr3_aa: CASSYAGANVLTF; cdr3_nt: TGTGCCAGCAGTTATGCGGGGGCCAACGTCCTGACTTTC
d_call: -; j_call: TRBJ2-2; v_call: TRBV12-5; clone_size: -; cdr3_aa: CASGLVGGTGELFF; cdr3_nt: TGTGCTAGTGGTTTGGTAGGGGGCACCGGGGAGCTGTTTTTT
d_call: -; j_call: TRBJ2-7; v_call: TRBV6-5; clone_size: once; cdr3_aa: CASSYSRTVLYF; cdr3_nt: TGTGCCAGCAGTTACTCACGTACAGTTCTTTACTTC
d_call: TRBD1; j_call: TRBJ2-7; v_call: TRBV9; clone_size: few; cdr3_aa: CASSAGQSAYEQYF; cdr3_nt: TGTGCCAGCAGCGCGGGACAGTCCGCCTACGAGCAGTACTTC
d_call: -; j_call: TRBJ2-7; v_call: TRBV7-2; clone_size: -; cdr3_aa: CASSSPPGVYEQYF; cdr3_nt: TGTGCCAGCAGCTCCCCACCAGGTGTCTACGAGCAGTACTTC
d_call: TRBD1; j_call: TRBJ2-3; v_call: TRBV12-5; clone_size: -; cdr3_aa: CASGLTQTGTGRTDTQYF; cdr3_nt: TGTGCTAGTGGTCTTACCCAAACTGGGACAGGGAGAACAGATACGCAGTATTTT
d_call: TRBD1; j_call: TRBJ2-7; v_call: TRBV28; clone_size: -; cdr3_aa: CASSLSGGNYEQYF; cdr3_nt: TGTGCCAGCAGTTTATCAGGGGGCAACTACGAGCAGTACTTC
d_call: -; j_call: TRBJ2-5; v_call: TRBV7-9; clone_size: -; cdr3_aa: CASSNRVETQYF; cdr3_nt: TGTGCCAGCAGCAACAGGGTGGAGACCCAGTACTTC
d_call: TRBD1; j_call: TRBJ2-5; v_call: TRBV7-2; clone_size: few; cdr3_aa: CASSTRQGASQETQYF; cdr3_nt: TGTGCCAGCAGCACCCGACAGGGGGCCAGCCAAGAGACCCAGTACTTC
d_call: -; j_call: TRBJ2-3; v_call: TRBV10-3; clone_size: -; cdr3_aa: CATGGDPTDTQYF; cdr3_nt: TGTGCCACGGGGGGCGACCCCACAGATACGCAGTATTTT
d_call: TRBD1; j_call: TRBJ1-5; v_call: TRBV18; clone_size: -; cdr3_aa: CASSQGGQPQHF; cdr3_nt: TGTGCCAGCAGCCAGGGGGGCCAGCCCCAGCATTTT
d_call: -; j_call: TRBJ1-4; v_call: TRBV15; clone_size: -; cdr3_aa: CATSRDRAGSATNEKLFF; cdr3_nt: TGTGCCACCAGCAGAGATCGGGCGGGCTCAGCAACTAATGAAAAACTGTTTTTT
d_call: -; j_call: TRBJ1-5; v_call: TRBV28; clone_size: once; cdr3_aa: CASSLQGRPNQPQHF; cdr3_nt: TGTGCCAGCAGCCTACAGGGAAGGCCCAATCAGCCCCAGCATTTT
d_call: TRBD1; j_call: TRBJ1-5; v_call: TRBV5-3; clone_size: -; cdr3_aa: CARTRLPGQGSQPQHF; cdr3_nt: TGTGCCAGGACTCGTCTGCCGGGACAGGGAAGTCAGCCCCAGCATTTT
d_call: -; j_call: TRBJ1-5; v_call: TRBV7-8; clone_size: -; cdr3_aa: CASSPRVIGNQPQHF; cdr3_nt: TGTGCCAGCAGCCCCAGGGTGATTGGCAATCAGCCCCAGCATTTT
d_call: TRBD1; j_call: TRBJ2-1; v_call: TRBV7-2; clone_size: -; cdr3_aa: CASRFDRDSYNEQFF; cdr3_nt: TGTGCCAGCAGATTCGACAGGGACTCCTACAATGAGCAGTTCTTC
d_call: -; j_call: TRBJ1-1; v_call: TRBV6-6; clone_size: -; cdr3_aa: CASSYSGGGSTEAFF; cdr3_nt: TGTGCCAGCAGTTACTCGGGGGGCGGGAGCACTGAAGCTTTCTTT
d_call: TRBD2; j_call: TRBJ2-2; v_call: TRBV7-8; clone_size: once; cdr3_aa: CASSSRVAGDFTGELFF; cdr3_nt: TGTGCCAGCAGCTCCAGGGTAGCGGGGGACTTCACCGGGGAGCTGTTTTTT
d_call: TRBD1; j_call: TRBJ1-2; v_call: TRBV27; clone_size: -; cdr3_aa: CASSPRWGGQGPFFYGYTF; cdr3_nt: TGTGCCAGCAGTCCCAGGTGGGGGGGACAGGGCCCTTTTTTCTATGGCTACACCTTC
d_call: TRBD1; j_call: TRBJ1-2; v_call: TRBV10-3; clone_size: -; cdr3_aa: CAISRPGQGATYGYTF; cdr3_nt: TGTGCCATCAGTAGACCGGGACAGGGGGCTACCTATGGCTACACCTTC
d_call: -; j_call: TRBJ1-4; v_call: TRBV11-2; clone_size: -; cdr3_aa: CASSSGLGRINEKLFF; cdr3_nt: TGTGCCAGCAGCTCAGGACTCGGACGGATTAATGAAAAACTGTTTTTT
d_call: TRBD2; j_call: TRBJ2-3; v_call: TRBV5-5; clone_size: -; cdr3_aa: CASSWTLTSGGSDTQYF; cdr3_nt: TGTGCCAGCAGCTGGACCCTGACTAGCGGGGGATCAGATACGCAGTATTTT
d_call: TRBD1; j_call: TRBJ1-2; v_call: TRBV5-4; clone_size: -; cdr3_aa: CASSSDRGNGYTF; cdr3_nt: TGTGCCAGCAGCTCAGACAGGGGAAATGGCTACACCTTC
d_call: TRBD1; j_call: TRBJ2-7; v_call: TRBV6-1; clone_size: -; cdr3_aa: CASSRPGQSYEQYF; cdr3_nt: TGTGCCAGCAGTAGGCCGGGACAGAGCTACGAGCAGTACTTC
d_call: -; j_call: TRBJ1-6; v_call: TRBV5-4; clone_size: few; cdr3_aa: CASSHRDVGSPLHF; cdr3_nt: TGTGCCAGCAGCCACAGGGACGTAGGGTCACCCCTCCACTTT
d_call: -; j_call: TRBJ1-2; v_call: TRBV7-2; clone_size: -; cdr3_aa: CASSLEIGGHGYTF; cdr3_nt: TGTGCCAGCAGCTTAGAAATCGGGGGGCATGGCTACACCTTC
d_call: -; j_call: TRBJ2-2; v_call: TRBV30; clone_size: -; cdr3_aa: CAWSGKGVGTGELFF; cdr3_nt: TGTGCCTGGAGTGGGAAGGGAGTGGGCACCGGGGAGCTGTTTTTT
d_call: -; j_call: TRBJ2-5; v_call: TRBV29-1; clone_size: -; cdr3_aa: CSVDLRGETQYF; cdr3_nt: TGCAGCGTTGACCTACGCGGGGAGACCCAGTACTTC
d_call: -; j_call: TRBJ1-2; v_call: TRBV7-2; clone_size: -; cdr3_aa: CASGAVNYGYTF; cdr3_nt: TGTGCCAGCGGGGCGGTGAACTATGGCTACACCTTC
d_call: TRBD2; j_call: TRBJ2-7; v_call: TRBV9; clone_size: -; cdr3_aa: CASSDGTSGGGEQYF; cdr3_nt: TGTGCCAGCAGCGACGGGACTAGCGGGGGAGGCGAGCAGTACTTC
d_call: TRBD1; j_call: TRBJ1-6; v_call: TRBV4-3; clone_size: -; cdr3_aa: CASSQDTGGTGNSPLHF; cdr3_nt: TGCGCCAGCAGCCAAGATACGGGGGGGACAGGGAATTCACCCCTCCACTTT
d_call: -; j_call: TRBJ1-5; v_call: TRBV4-1; clone_size: -; cdr3_aa: CASSQASSNQPQHF; cdr3_nt: TGCGCCAGCAGCCAAGCCTCGAGCAATCAGCCCCAGCATTTT
d_call: -; j_call: TRBJ1-6; v_call: TRBV2; clone_size: -; cdr3_aa: CASSVQGNINSPLHF; cdr3_nt: TGTGCCAGCAGTGTCCAGGGAAATATAAACTCACCCCTCCACTTT
d_call: TRBD1; j_call: TRBJ2-7; v_call: TRBV28; clone_size: -; cdr3_aa: CASSSRTGSYEQYF; cdr3_nt: TGTGCCAGCAGTTCGCGGACAGGTAGCTACGAGCAGTACTTC
d_call: TRBD2; j_call: TRBJ2-3; v_call: TRBV10-3; clone_size: -; cdr3_aa: CAIKTSGDADTQYF; cdr3_nt: TGTGCCATCAAGACTAGCGGGGACGCAGATACGCAGTATTTT
d_call: TRBD1; j_call: TRBJ2-7; v_call: TRBV5-1; clone_size: -; cdr3_aa: CASRIRTGSYEQYF; cdr3_nt: TGCGCCAGCAGAATTCGGACAGGCTCCTACGAGCAGTACTTC
d_call: -; j_call: TRBJ1-5; v_call: TRBV19; clone_size: -; cdr3_aa: CASSWEGTNNQPQHF; cdr3_nt: TGTGCCAGTAGTTGGGAGGGGACAAACAATCAGCCCCAGCATTTT
d_call: -; j_call: TRBJ1-6; v_call: TRBV6-5; clone_size: -; cdr3_aa: CASLRGNSPLHF; cdr3_nt: TGTGCCAGCCTTCGGGGTAATTCACCCCTCCACTTT
d_call: TRBD1; j_call: TRBJ1-2; v_call: TRBV6-5; clone_size: -; cdr3_aa: CASSYRQGHGYTF; cdr3_nt: TGTGCCAGCAGTTATCGACAGGGGCATGGCTACACCTTC
d_call: -; j_call: TRBJ2-1; v_call: TRBV13; clone_size: few; cdr3_aa: CASSLSGLLSSYNEQFF; cdr3_nt: TGTGCCAGCAGCCTCTCGGGACTCCTGAGCTCCTACAATGAGCAGTTCTTC
d_call: -; j_call: TRBJ2-7; v_call: TRBV11-2; clone_size: -; cdr3_aa: CASSSERLTREQYF; cdr3_nt: TGTGCCAGCAGCTCCGAGCGCCTAACGAGAGAGCAGTACTTC
d_call: -; j_call: TRBJ1-5; v_call: TRBV21-1; clone_size: -; cdr3_aa: CASSTGQDHQPQHF; cdr3_nt: TGTGCCAGCAGCACGGGACAAGACCATCAGCCCCAGCATTTT
d_call: TRBD2; j_call: TRBJ2-3; v_call: TRBV7-9; clone_size: few; cdr3_aa: CASSFPLGRGTTDTQYF; cdr3_nt: TGTGCCAGCAGCTTTCCCCTCGGGCGGGGGACCACAGATACGCAGTATTTT
d_call: TRBD1; j_call: TRBJ1-5; v_call: TRBV27; clone_size: -; cdr3_aa: CASVGQGPGQPQHF; cdr3_nt: TGTGCCAGCGTGGGACAGGGCCCAGGGCAGCCCCAGCATTTT
d_call: -; j_call: TRBJ1-6; v_call: TRBV13; clone_size: -; cdr3_aa: CASTVGRVNSPLHF; cdr3_nt: TGTGCCAGCACCGTCGGCAGGGTTAATTCACCCCTCCACTTT
d_call: -; j_call: TRBJ1-5; v_call: TRBV7-8; clone_size: -; cdr3_aa: CASSLSGVGNQPQHF; cdr3_nt: TGTGCCAGCAGTCTAAGCGGTGTGGGCAATCAGCCCCAGCATTTT
d_call: TRBD2; j_call: TRBJ2-5; v_call: TRBV5-1; clone_size: -; cdr3_aa: CASSLGLAGGPQETQYF; cdr3_nt: TGCGCCAGCAGCTTAGGACTAGCGGGGGGCCCCCAAGAGACCCAGTACTTC
d_call: TRBD1; j_call: TRBJ2-3; v_call: TRBV9; clone_size: -; cdr3_aa: CASSVGDRGADTQYF; cdr3_nt: TGTGCCAGCAGCGTAGGGGACAGGGGCGCAGATACGCAGTATTTT
d_call: -; j_call: TRBJ2-1; v_call: TRBV19; clone_size: -; cdr3_aa: CASSIEPSPYNEQFF; cdr3_nt: TGTGCCAGTAGTATAGAACCCAGTCCCTACAATGAGCAGTTCTTC
d_call: TRBD1; j_call: TRBJ1-6; v_call: TRBV7-7; clone_size: once; cdr3_aa: CASSPTGASPLHF; cdr3_nt: TGTGCCAGCAGCCCTACAGGGGCTTCACCCCTCCACTTT
d_call: TRBD1; j_call: TRBJ2-7; v_call: TRBV6-6; clone_size: -; cdr3_aa: CASRRDSSYEQYF; cdr3_nt: TGTGCCAGCAGAAGGGACAGCTCCTACGAGCAGTACTTC
d_call: -; j_call: TRBJ2-5; v_call: TRBV29-1; clone_size: once; cdr3_aa: CSVDGRDIRTQYF; cdr3_nt: TGCAGCGTTGACGGTAGGGACATCCGGACCCAGTACTTC
d_call: -; j_call: TRBJ1-1; v_call: TRBV6-1; clone_size: -; cdr3_aa: CASEIKPNTEAFF; cdr3_nt: TGTGCCAGCGAAATTAAGCCGAACACTGAAGCTTTCTTT